The 23 T cell receptor beta chains presented below share a single source sample, sequenced in a study of blood T cells in healthy people across ages. A sample-barcoded 5' primer and a J-beta primer mix were used in a second PCR of about 7 to 12 cycles. TCRdb called the 5' RACE reads again in MiXCR, with one record for every CDR3 protein. Of roughly 1.4 million distinct CDR3 sequences listed, almost 60% are singletons. The specimen was blood. The receptor set was obtained from a young man in good health.

This clonotype was seen a handful of times. V gene TRBV25-1 combines with J gene TRBJ2-7, with D tentatively TRBD1 or TRBD2 (5 bases each). From germline, CDR1 is MGHDK and CDR2 SYGVNS. This CDR3 is 14 amino acids long. With 4 bases removed from V and 3 bases from J, the gap between germline ends came to 13 bases. The CDR3 nucleotides read TGTGCCAGCAGTGTGTCTGGGACGAACTACGAGCAGTACTTC. This encodes CASSVSGTNYEQYF.

This clonotype has more than one count but fewer than ten. The chain uses TRBV6-5 and TRBJ1-2; tentatively, D is TRBD1 (5 bases). In germline, CDR1 is MNHEY, CDR2 SVGAGI. The CDR3 contains 20 residues. The V and J ends lost 0 bases and 0 bases respectively, with 23 bases between them. The CDR3 bases are TGTGCCAGCAGTTACTCATCTGGACACCCGGGAGGTTTTACTAACTATGGCTACACCTTC. It codes for CASSYSSGHPGGFTNYGYTF.

CDR3 residues: CSAGGLAGGPSSYNEQFF. The CDR3 coding sequence is TGCAGTGCTGGGGGACTAGCGGGAGGCCCGAGCTCCTACAATGAGCAGTTCTTC. J is TRBJ2-1 and V is TRBV20-1, with 15 bases identical to TRBD2. The CDR3 spans 18 residues. Trimming at V came to 5 bases and at J to 0 bases, leaving 8 bases not matched to a gene. Looked up from germline, CDR1 is DFQATT and CDR2 is SNEGSKA (reference sequence).

The chain combines TRBV6-2 or TRBV6-3 with TRBJ1-1; D perhaps matches TRBD1 (5 bases). Germline CDR1 MNHEY, CDR2 SVGEGT. This CDR3 contains 14 residues. Trimming took 2 bases from V and 0 from J, leaving 7 bases between them. As DNA, the CDR3 is TGTGCCAGCAGTTACGGCAGGGTGAACACTGAAGCTTTCTTT. Protein product: CASSYGRVNTEAFF.

The chain carries TRBV9 and TRBJ2-7, with D possibly TRBD2 on 6 matching bases. Germline values: CDR1 SGDLS, CDR2 YYNGEE. The CDR3 is 15 amino acids. The V and J ends lost 4 bases and 0 bases respectively, with 14 bases between them. For the CDR3, the DNA is TGTGCCAGCAGCCGTTCTAGCGCCCACTCCTACGAGCAGTACTTC. It encodes CASSRSSAHSYEQYF.

The chain employs TRBV20-1 and TRBJ1-2; no definite D call. The ends were cut back, 6 bases at V and 8 bases at J, with 19 bases in the middle. The V gene's germline CDR1 is DFQATT and CDR2 SNEGSKA (reference sequence). CDR3 length equals 13 residues. CDR3 in amino acids: CSATYSGDSGYTF. For the CDR3, the DNA is TGCAGTGCCACCTATTCCGGGGATTCGGGCTACACCTTC.

The chain has TRBV29-1 and TRBJ1-2; unclear D gene. The CDR3 totals 13 residues. The ends were cut back, 7 bases at V and 2 bases at J, with 14 bases in the middle. Germline-derived CDR1 and CDR2 are SQVTM and ANQGSEA. In nucleotides, the CDR3 is TGCAGCGGGCTGGATCAGGCCAACTATGGCTACACCTTC. Translation: CSGLDQANYGYTF. Complete variable domain (other parts from reference TRBV29-1 and TRBJ1-2): SAVISQKPSRDICQRGTSLTIQCQVDSQVTMMFWYRQQPGQSLTLIATANQGSEATYESGFVIDKFPISRPNLTFSTLTVSNMSPEDSSIYLCSGLDQANYGYTFGSGTRLTVV.

The chain joins TRBV20-1 to TRBJ1-2, with TRBD1 matching over 7 bases. This CDR3 comprises 15 residues. V lost 3 bases and J lost 4; bases outside the gene matches: 11. CDR1 and CDR2 (germline): DFQATT, SNEGSKA (reference sequence). The CDR3 DNA is TGCAGTGCTAGGGGGGTTCGGGACAGCTCCTATGGCTACACCTTC. Its translation is CSARGVRDSSYGYTF.

This clonotype was counted a single time. CDR3 DNA: TGTGCCAGCGGGGGAGGGGCCCCCGGACACCTCCACTTT. Its translation is CASGGGAPGHLHF. The rearrangement links TRBV28 to TRBJ1-6, with TRBD1 as a possible D gene (5 bases). Germline values: CDR1 MDHEN, CDR2 SYDVKM. Trimming removed 8 bases at V and 15 bases at J, with 20 bases between. CDR3 length: 13 amino acids.

V is TRBV4-3 and J is TRBJ2-7, with D unclear. The CDR3 has 16 amino acids. Germline CDR1 is LGHNA and CDR2 is YSLEER. Trimming took off 6 bases at V and 1 base at J, with 19 bases between the two ends. CDR3 nucleotide sequence: TGCGCCAGCAGTGGGCAGGAGTATCTACTGTCCTACGAGCAGTACTTC. As protein: CASSGQEYLLSYEQYF.

V usage is TRBV20-1 and J usage is TRBJ2-4; D is undetermined. The J call may be wrong; the DNA end is better matched by TRBJ2-5. CDR1 and CDR2 from the germline V gene are DFQATT and SNEGSKA (reference sequence). The CDR3 consists of 13 residues. CDR3 loop: CSAREGIQETQYF. The CDR3 DNA reads as TGCAGTGCTAGAGAGGGAATTCAAGAGACCCAGTACTTC.

The chain employs TRBV7-9 and TRBJ2-6; weak D call: TRBD1 (5 bases). This CDR3 spans 17 amino acids. Germline assignment: CDR1 SEHNR and CDR2 FQNEAQ (reference sequence). Deletions cut 0 bases from V and 0 bases from J, with 9 bases between. Here the CDR3 DNA reads TGTGCCAGCAGCTTAGCGGGTCAGGGCTCTGGGGCCAACGTCCTGACTTTC. This codes for CASSLAGQGSGANVLTF.

This clonotype came up many times. The chain employs TRBV20-1 and TRBJ2-3; TRBD2 matches at 15 bases. The CDR3 extends over 16 amino acids. Looked up from germline, CDR1 is DFQATT and CDR2 is SNEGSKA (reference sequence). J was trimmed by 5 bases and V by 6 bases; bases with no gene match: 9. The chain's CDR3 is CSALTGTSGGIDTQYF. The CDR3 DNA is TGCAGTGCCCTGACCGGGACTAGCGGGGGGATAGATACGCAGTATTTT.

This chain joins TRBV11-2 and TRBJ1-1; tentatively, D is TRBD1 (5 bases). Deletions cut 1 base from V and 4 bases from J, with 10 bases between. Germline CDR1 SGHAT, CDR2 FQNNGV. The CDR3 spans 14 residues. The CDR3 sequence: CASSLVEGTTEAFF. The CDR3, as DNA: TGTGCCAGCAGCTTAGTGGAGGGGACCACTGAAGCTTTCTTT.

V is TRBV29-1 and J is TRBJ1-5, with D uncertain. Deletions cut 4 bases from V and 5 bases from J, with 9 bases between. Germline V gives CDR1 SQVTM, CDR2 ANQGSEA. The CDR3 contains 12 residues. The CDR3: CSVADGDQPQHF. DNA for the CDR3: TGCAGCGTTGCTGATGGGGATCAGCCCCAGCATTTT.

The rearrangement uses TRBV27 and TRBJ2-1, with 8 bases identical to TRBD2. The germline CDR1 and CDR2 sequences are MNHEY and SMNVEV (reference sequence). The CDR3 is made up of 19 amino acids. The J segment lost 0 bases and the V segment lost 6 bases, leaving 16 bases of the junction unmatched. The CDR3 DNA follows: TGTGCCAGCAGCTTTGAACACCGACTGAGCGGGAGCTCCTACAATGAGCAGTTCTTC. It codes for CASSFEHRLSGSSYNEQFF.

This chain links TRBV30 with TRBJ2-1; D unclear. Trimming took 4 bases from V and 3 from J, leaving 10 bases between them. The CDR3 spans 13 residues. Germline CDR1 and CDR2: GTSNPN and SVGIG (reference sequence). The CDR3 region has the DNA TGTGCCTGGACTGGCAGTTACTACAATGAGCAGTTCTTC. Protein product: CAWTGSYYNEQFF.

This clonotype was found a few times. The chain couples TRBV29-1 to TRBJ2-7; perhaps TRBD2 as D (7 bases). The DNA matches TRBJ2-5 better at its end, which makes the J call doubtful. Germline loops: CDR1 SQVTM, CDR2 ANQGSEA. The CDR3 loop spans 14 amino acids. CDR3 nucleotides: TGCAGCGTTGCATCGAGGGGGGGCCGTGAGACCCAGTACTTC. It specifies CSVASRGGRETQYF.

This clonotype has only a few counts. The rearrangement joins TRBV4-1 to TRBJ1-5; D is uncertain. Trimming removed 4 bases from V and 3 bases from J, with 7 bases in between. Germline CDR1 and CDR2: MGHRA and YSYEKL. The CDR3 has 13 residues. The DNA of the CDR3 is TGCGCCAGCAGCCCGACGGACAATCAGCCCCAGCATTTT. Protein sequence: CASSPTDNQPQHF.

This clonotype was picked up one time. The chain carries TRBV7-8 and TRBJ2-6; 7 positions match TRBD1. The length of the CDR3 is 15 residues. V shed 2 bases, J shed 4 bases, and the junction held 2 bases outside the gene matches. CDR1 and CDR2 (germline): SGHVS, FQNEAQ. This CDR3 is CASSLRGRGANVLTF. The CDR3 bases are TGTGCCAGCAGCTTAAGGGGGCGAGGGGCCAACGTCCTGACTTTC.

This clonotype was found a few times. The chain employs TRBV5-1 and TRBJ2-7, with a weak D call TRBD1 (5 bases). CDR3 length equals 15 residues. CDR1 is SGHRS and CDR2 is YFSETQ in the germline V gene. Trimming stripped 2 bases from V and 2 bases from J, with 14 bases between. The CDR3 DNA sequence: TGCGCCAGCAGCTTTTGGGCAGGGCGGACCTACGAGCAGTACTTC. It specifies CASSFWAGRTYEQYF.

This chain joins TRBV4-1 and TRBJ2-3; D is unclear. V was clipped by 0 bases and J by 6 bases, with 13 bases between them. Germline V gene lookup returns CDR1 MGHRA and CDR2 YSYEKL. There are 15 residues in the CDR3. The CDR3 loop reads CASSQDEGWVDTQYF. The CDR3 DNA sequence: TGCGCCAGCAGCCAAGATGAAGGTTGGGTGGATACGCAGTATTTT.

The chain carries TRBV13 and TRBJ2-7; no reliable D call. V dropped 0 bases and J dropped 6 bases, with 12 bases sitting between them. The CDR3 contains 14 residues. Germline V gene lookup returns CDR1 PRHDT and CDR2 FYEKMQ (reference sequence). This chain's CDR3 is CASSLGPRPSEQYF. In nucleotides, the CDR3 is TGTGCCAGCAGCTTAGGCCCACGTCCATCCGAGCAGTACTTC.